This TCR beta chain was retrieved from a study of T cell responses to AZD1222 COVID-19 vaccine. Overall study findings and caveats: Sampling that yielded the repertoires occurred only after the peak T cell response. Reports say nearly half of spike-specific TCRs go after unmutated variant regions.

This clone occurred a few times. Its target is not known. The assay was immunoSEQ multiplex PCR, and TCRdb's table has in-frame clones only and misses some. The table has some 150,000 clones, approximately 95% seen once. The V and J ends lost 6 bases and 7 bases, in that order; junction bases with no gene match: 10. The CDR3 spans 13 residues. The germline gives CDR1 SGHRS, CDR2 YFSETQ. The TCR originated in an adult in good health. The chain recombines TRBV5-1 with TRBJ2-7; 7 nucleotides agree with TRBD1. The sample was peripheral blood, taken on day 0 of MenACWY control vaccination. CDR3 DNA: TGCGCCAGCATGGGACAGAGTTACATTGAGCAGTACTTC. Encoded protein: CASMGQSYIEQYF.